This is a list of T cell receptor beta chains from one sample in a study of cytomegalovirus exposure and HLA in healthy donors. Profiled with immunoSEQ multiplex PCR; TCRdb holds only in-frame clones, not every one. The table lists 95,000 to 110,000 clones, roughly 87% of them singletons. The sequencing sample was made of PBMCs. These receptors were collected from a man younger than 40 in good health and CMV-seropositive. Both conserved end residues are part of each CDR3. Each record gives: clone size, D gene, V gene, J gene, CDR3 protein, CDR3 DNA. D genes are given only for firm matches. Where a row states a size, it is once, few, many or the class of an expanded clone; other rows omit it.

-,-,TRBV21-1,TRBJ1-2,CASSKVRTGNPNLNGYTF,TGTGCCAGCAGCAAAGTGCGGACAGGGAACCCTAATTTAAATGGCTACACCTTC
-,-,TRBV25-1,TRBJ1-1,CASRKTGGHTEAFF,TGTGCCAGCAGAAAGACAGGCGGGCACACTGAAGCTTTCTTT
-,-,TRBV5-1,TRBJ2-1,CASSSEGDNEQFF,TGCGCCAGCAGTAGCGAGGGGGACAATGAGCAGTTCTTC
-,-,TRBV6-4,TRBJ1-6,CASRRDTTGLSPLHF,TGTGCCAGCAGGAGAGACACAACAGGGTTGTCACCCCTCCACTTT
-,-,TRBV5-1,TRBJ2-5,CASSPAGTVRTQYF,TGCGCCAGCAGCCCTGCGGGGACTGTACGGACCCAGTACTTC
-,TRBD1,TRBV6-4,TRBJ1-2,CASSAVPGTVNYGYTF,TGTGCCAGCAGTGCCGTCCCGGGGACAGTTAACTATGGCTACACCTTC
-,TRBD2,TRBV7-2,TRBJ2-1,CASSRGGLQFF,TGTGCCAGCAGTCGGGGGGGCTTGCAGTTCTTC
-,TRBD2,TRBV30,TRBJ2-5,CAWSGRILAGGEETQYF,TGTGCCTGGAGCGGCCGAATACTAGCGGGGGGGGAAGAGACCCAGTACTTC
-,TRBD1,TRBV5-4,TRBJ2-7,CASRGTGSSYEQYF,TGTGCCAGTCGCGGGACAGGGTCGTCCTACGAGCAGTACTTC
-,TRBD2,TRBV11-2,TRBJ2-3,CASSPLPGLAGSTDTQYF,TGTGCCAGCAGCCCTTTACCGGGACTAGCGGGGAGCACAGATACGCAGTATTTT
-,TRBD2,TRBV7-2,TRBJ2-1,CASSLVAGSGKEQFF,TGTGCCAGCAGCTTAGTAGCGGGTTCAGGAAAGGAGCAGTTCTTC
-,-,TRBV29-1,TRBJ1-3,CSVATGLRNTIYF,TGCAGCGTAGCAACAGGGCTTAGAAACACCATATATTTT
-,-,TRBV5-1,TRBJ2-5,CASSGTVQETQYF,TGCGCCAGCAGCGGGACTGTCCAAGAGACCCAGTACTTC
-,TRBD1,TRBV5-8,TRBJ1-1,CASSWGQGNTEAFF,TGTGCCAGCAGTTGGGGACAGGGGAACACTGAAGCTTTCTTT
-,TRBD2,TRBV5-1,TRBJ2-5,CASSLSRGGQETQYF,TGCGCCAGCAGCTTGTCGCGGGGGGGGCAAGAGACCCAGTACTTC
-,TRBD1,TRBV11-2,TRBJ1-6,CASSPTGGNSPLHF,TGTGCCAGCAGTCCGACAGGGGGAAATTCACCCCTCCACTTT
-,TRBD2,TRBV6-1,TRBJ2-1,CASSVWLAGRTYNEQFF,TGTGCCAGCAGTGTGTGGCTAGCGGGGCGAACCTACAATGAGCAGTTCTTC
few,-,TRBV5-1,TRBJ1-1,CASSPSGRGTEAFF,TGCGCCAGCAGCCCCTCGGGGAGGGGCACTGAAGCTTTCTTT
-,-,TRBV5-4,TRBJ2-7,CASSLVAVNSYEQYF,TGTGCCAGCAGCTTGGTCGCGGTTAATTCCTACGAGCAGTACTTC
-,TRBD1,TRBV18,TRBJ2-1,CASSSRERTGGENEQFF,TGTGCCAGCTCCTCGAGGGAAAGGACAGGGGGCGAAAATGAGCAGTTCTTC
-,TRBD1,TRBV9,TRBJ1-4,CASSVHPGGLSEKLFF,TGTGCCAGCAGCGTACATCCAGGGGGCTTAAGTGAAAAACTGTTTTTT
-,-,TRBV6-1,TRBJ1-3,CATNLDSPGNTIYF,TGTGCCACCAATCTCGACAGTCCTGGAAACACCATATATTTT
-,TRBD2,TRBV5-1,TRBJ2-3,CASSLETSPDTQYF,TGCGCCAGCAGCTTGGAGACTAGCCCAGATACGCAGTATTTT
-,-,TRBV7-9,TRBJ1-5,CASSLDRSNQPQHF,TGTGCCAGCAGCTTAGACAGGAGCAATCAGCCCCAGCATTTT
-,TRBD1,TRBV7-9,TRBJ1-5,CASSLTGDQPQHF,TGTGCCAGCAGCTTAACAGGGGATCAGCCCCAGCATTTT
few,-,TRBV5-1,TRBJ1-2,CASRYSEYGYTF,TGCGCCAGCAGGTATTCGGAGTACGGCTACACCTTC
-,TRBD2,TRBV5-1,TRBJ2-7,CASTLGTTSGGREEQYF,TGCGCCAGCACCTTAGGAACCACTAGCGGGGGGCGGGAAGAGCAGTACTTC
-,TRBD1,TRBV6-5,TRBJ2-1,CASTITGGPYNEQFF,TGTGCCAGCACCATAACAGGGGGCCCATACAATGAGCAGTTCTTC
few,TRBD1,TRBV6-5,TRBJ1-2,CASSYDRGYGYTF,TGTGCCAGCAGTTACGACAGGGGCTATGGCTACACCTTC
few,-,TRBV2,TRBJ1-2,CASISRDYHNYGYTF,TGTGCCAGCATCAGCAGGGATTATCATAACTATGGCTACACCTTC
once,-,TRBV2,TRBJ2-7,CASSEARYEQYF,TGTGCCAGCAGTGAAGCTCGCTACGAGCAGTACTTC
-,-,TRBV7-6,TRBJ2-1,CASSLGQAGDNEQFF,TGTGCCAGCAGCTTAGGACAGGCCGGCGACAATGAGCAGTTCTTC
-,-,TRBV2,TRBJ1-6,CASSEAGGNHSPLHF,TGTGCCAGCAGTGAAGCAGGAGGTAACCATTCACCCCTCCACTTT
-,TRBD1,TRBV18,TRBJ1-4,CASSPPGQGIGKLFF,TGTGCCAGCTCACCACCGGGACAGGGTATTGGAAAACTGTTTTTT
-,TRBD1,TRBV5-1,TRBJ1-1,CASSYDRVNTEAFF,TGCGCCAGCAGCTATGACAGGGTCAACACTGAAGCTTTCTTT
-,-,TRBV21-1,TRBJ1-2,CASARPGPRYTF,TGTGCCAGCGCCCGTCCGGGTCCGCGCTACACCTTC
-,-,TRBV29-1,TRBJ2-7,CSARGSSYEQYF,TGCAGCGCTCGGGGAAGCTCCTACGAGCAGTACTTC
-,TRBD1,TRBV7-2,TRBJ1-3,CASTRQGFGNTIYF,TGTGCCAGCACAAGACAGGGTTTTGGAAACACCATATATTTT
-,TRBD2,TRBV7-9,TRBJ2-1,CASSLLAGANNEQFF,TGTGCCAGCAGCTTACTAGCGGGGGCGAACAATGAGCAGTTCTTC
-,-,TRBV19,TRBJ2-3,CASSPRSAGRTDTQYF,TGTGCCAGTAGTCCCCGGTCGGCGGGGCGCACAGATACGCAGTATTTT
-,TRBD1,TRBV28,TRBJ1-5,CASSSTGRNQPQHF,TGTGCCAGCAGCTCGACAGGGCGAAATCAGCCCCAGCATTTC